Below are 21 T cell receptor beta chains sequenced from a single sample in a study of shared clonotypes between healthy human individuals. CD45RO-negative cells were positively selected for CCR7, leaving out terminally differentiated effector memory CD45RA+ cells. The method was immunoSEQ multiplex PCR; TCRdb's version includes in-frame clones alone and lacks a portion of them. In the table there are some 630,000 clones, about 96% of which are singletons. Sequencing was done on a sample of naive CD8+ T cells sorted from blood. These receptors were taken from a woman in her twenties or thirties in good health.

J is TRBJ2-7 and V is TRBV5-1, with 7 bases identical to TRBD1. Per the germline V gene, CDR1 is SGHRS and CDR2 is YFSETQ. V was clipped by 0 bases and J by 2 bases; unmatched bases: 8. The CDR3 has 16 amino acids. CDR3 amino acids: CASSLGIDRAAYEQYF. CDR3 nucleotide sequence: TGCGCCAGCAGCTTGGGGATTGACAGGGCGGCCTACGAGCAGTACTTC. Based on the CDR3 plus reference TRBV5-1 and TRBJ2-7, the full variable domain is KAGVTQTPRYLIKTRGQQVTLSCSPISGHRSVSWYQQTPGQGLQFLFEYFSETQRNKGNFPGRFSGRQFSNSRSEMNVSTLELGDSALYLCASSLGIDRAAYEQYFGPGTRLTVT.

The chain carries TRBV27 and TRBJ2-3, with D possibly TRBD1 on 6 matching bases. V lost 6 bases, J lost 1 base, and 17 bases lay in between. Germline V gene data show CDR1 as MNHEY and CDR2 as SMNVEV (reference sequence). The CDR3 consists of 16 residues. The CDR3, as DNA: TGTGCCAGCAGCCGTCGAGGGGGTATGGGCACAGATACGCAGTATTTT. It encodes CASSRRGGMGTDTQYF.

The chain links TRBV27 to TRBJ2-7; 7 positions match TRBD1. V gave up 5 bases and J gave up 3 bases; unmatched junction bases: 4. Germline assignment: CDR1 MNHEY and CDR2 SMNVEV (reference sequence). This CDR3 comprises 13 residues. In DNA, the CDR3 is TGTGCCAGCAGTAACCGACAGGGCTACGAGCAGTACTTC. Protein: CASSNRQGYEQYF.

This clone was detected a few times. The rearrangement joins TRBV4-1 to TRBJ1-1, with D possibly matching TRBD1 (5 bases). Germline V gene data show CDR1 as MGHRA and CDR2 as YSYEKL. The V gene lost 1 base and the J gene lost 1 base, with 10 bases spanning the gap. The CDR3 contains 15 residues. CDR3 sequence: CASSQAPGTNTEAFF. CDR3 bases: TGCGCCAGCAGCCAAGCTCCAGGGACGAACACTGAAGCTTTCTTT.

CDR3 region: CASSQSAGVNTEAFF. The CDR3, as DNA: TGTGCCAGCAGTCAATCGGCAGGGGTGAACACTGAAGCTTTCTTT. V and J are TRBV27 and TRBJ1-1, with D perhaps matching TRBD1 (6 bases). Germline-derived CDR1 and CDR2 are MNHEY and SMNVEV (reference sequence). Trimming took off 5 bases at V and 0 bases at J, with 13 bases between the two ends. CDR3 size: 15 residues.

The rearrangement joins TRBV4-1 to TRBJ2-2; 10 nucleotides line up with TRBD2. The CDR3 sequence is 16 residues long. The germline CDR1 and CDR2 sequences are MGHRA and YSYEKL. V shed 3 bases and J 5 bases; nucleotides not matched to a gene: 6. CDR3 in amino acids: CASSHPGTSVTGELFF. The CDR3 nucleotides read TGCGCCAGCAGCCATCCCGGGACTAGCGTTACCGGGGAGCTGTTTTTT.

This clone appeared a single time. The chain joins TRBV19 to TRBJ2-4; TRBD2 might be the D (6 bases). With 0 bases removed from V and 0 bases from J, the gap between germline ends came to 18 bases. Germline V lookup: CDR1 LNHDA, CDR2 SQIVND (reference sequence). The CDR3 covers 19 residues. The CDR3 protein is CASSIDDLTSPLAKNIQYF. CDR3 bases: TGTGCCAGTAGTATAGACGACCTAACTAGCCCGCTAGCCAAAAACATTCAGTACTTC.

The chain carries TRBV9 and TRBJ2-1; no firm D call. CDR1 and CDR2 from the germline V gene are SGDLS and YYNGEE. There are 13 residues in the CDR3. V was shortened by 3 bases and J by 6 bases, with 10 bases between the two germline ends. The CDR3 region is CASSDTDINEQFF. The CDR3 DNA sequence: TGTGCCAGCAGCGACACAGACATCAATGAGCAGTTCTTC.

CDR3 residues: CASKFLAGGPDGYTF. The CDR3, as DNA: TGTGCCAGCAAATTCCTCGCAGGGGGGCCCGATGGCTACACCTTC. This chain joins TRBV6-1 and TRBJ1-2, with 7 bases identical to TRBD1. The V gene end was trimmed by 7 bases and the J gene end by 6 bases; junction bases not matched to a gene: 14. The CDR3 spans 15 residues. CDR1 is MNHNS, CDR2 SASEGT, per germline.

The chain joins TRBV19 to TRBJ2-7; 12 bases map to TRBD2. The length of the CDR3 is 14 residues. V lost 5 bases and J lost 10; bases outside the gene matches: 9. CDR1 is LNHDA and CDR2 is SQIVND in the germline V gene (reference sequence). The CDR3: CASSARLAGAEQYF. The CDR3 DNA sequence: TGTGCCAGTAGTGCCAGACTAGCGGGAGCGGAACAGTACTTC.

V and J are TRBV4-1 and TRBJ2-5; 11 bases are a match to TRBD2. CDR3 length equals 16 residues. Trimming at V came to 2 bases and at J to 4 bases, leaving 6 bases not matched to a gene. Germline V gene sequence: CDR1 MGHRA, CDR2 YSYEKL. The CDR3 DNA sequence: TGCGCCAGCAGCCAACGGACTAGCGGGTTTGGAGAGACCCAGTACTTC. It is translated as CASSQRTSGFGETQYF.

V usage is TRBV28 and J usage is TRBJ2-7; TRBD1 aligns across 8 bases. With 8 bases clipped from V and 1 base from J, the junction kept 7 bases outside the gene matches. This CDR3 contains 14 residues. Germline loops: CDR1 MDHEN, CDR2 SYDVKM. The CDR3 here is CASLRTGKSYEQYF. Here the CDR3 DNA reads TGTGCCAGCCTCCGGACAGGGAAATCCTACGAGCAGTACTTC. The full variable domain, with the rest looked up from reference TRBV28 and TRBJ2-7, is DVKVTQSSRYLVKRTGEKVFLECVQDMDHENMFWYRQDPGLGLRLIYFSYDVKMKEKGDIPEGYSVSREKKERFSLILESASTNQTSMYLCASLRTGKSYEQYFGPGTRLTVT.

CDR3 bases: TGCAGCGTTAATACCGGGACAGGGAGCGGGGCCCAGTACTTC. Its translation is CSVNTGTGSGAQYF. The chain combines TRBV29-1 with TRBJ2-5, with 9 nucleotides matching TRBD1. CDR3 size: 14 residues. V shed 5 bases, J shed 9 bases, and the junction held 13 bases outside the gene matches. CDR1 is SQVTM and CDR2 is ANQGSEA in the germline V gene.

The CDR3 coding sequence is TGTGCCAGCAGTTTATTGTTAGCGGGAGGGCCAGTAGATACGCAGTATTTT. It yields the protein CASSLLLAGGPVDTQYF. The chain is built from TRBV27 and TRBJ2-3, with 11 nucleotides matching TRBD2. The CDR3 is 17 amino acids. After removal of 1 base from V and 5 bases from J, the junction contained 8 bases not matched to a gene. Looked up from germline, CDR1 is MNHEY and CDR2 is SMNVEV (reference sequence).

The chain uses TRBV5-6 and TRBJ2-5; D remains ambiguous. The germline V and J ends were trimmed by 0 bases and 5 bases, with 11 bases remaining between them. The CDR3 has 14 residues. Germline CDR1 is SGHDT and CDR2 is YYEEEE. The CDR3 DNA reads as TGTGCCAGCAGCTTGGGGCAGATCTGGGAGACCCAGTACTTC. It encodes CASSLGQIWETQYF.

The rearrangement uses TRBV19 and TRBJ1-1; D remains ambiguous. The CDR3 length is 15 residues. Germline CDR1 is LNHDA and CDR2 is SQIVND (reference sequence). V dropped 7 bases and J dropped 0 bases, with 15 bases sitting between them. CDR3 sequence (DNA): TGTGCCAGTACCTCCGGTCCAGGAATGAACACTGAAGCTTTCTTT. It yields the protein CASTSGPGMNTEAFF. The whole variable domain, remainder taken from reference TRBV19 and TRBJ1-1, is DGGITQSPKYLFRKEGQNVTLSCEQNLNHDAMYWYRQDPGQGLRLIYYSQIVNDFQKGDIAEGYSVSREKKESFPLTVTSAQKNPTAFYLCASTSGPGMNTEAFFGQGTRLTVV.

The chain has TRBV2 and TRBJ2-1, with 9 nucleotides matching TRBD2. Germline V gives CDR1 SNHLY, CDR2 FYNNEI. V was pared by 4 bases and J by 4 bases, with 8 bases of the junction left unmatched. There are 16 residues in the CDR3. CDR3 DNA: TGTGCCAGCAGTGCGTTAGCGGGAGTCAGGTACAATGAGCAGTTCTTC. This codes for CASSALAGVRYNEQFF. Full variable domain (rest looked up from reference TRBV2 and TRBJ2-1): EPEVTQTPSHQVTQMGQEVILRCVPISNHLYFYWYRQILGQKVEFLVSFYNNEISEKSEIFDDQFSVERPDGSNFTLKIRSTKLEDSAMYFCASSALAGVRYNEQFFGPGTRLTVL.

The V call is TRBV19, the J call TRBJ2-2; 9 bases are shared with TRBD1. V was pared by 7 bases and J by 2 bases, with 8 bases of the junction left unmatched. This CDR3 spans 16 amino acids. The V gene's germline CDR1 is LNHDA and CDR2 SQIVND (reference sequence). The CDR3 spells CASTPRTGDNTGELFF. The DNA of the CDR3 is TGTGCCAGTACTCCCCGGACAGGGGACAACACCGGGGAGCTGTTTTTT.

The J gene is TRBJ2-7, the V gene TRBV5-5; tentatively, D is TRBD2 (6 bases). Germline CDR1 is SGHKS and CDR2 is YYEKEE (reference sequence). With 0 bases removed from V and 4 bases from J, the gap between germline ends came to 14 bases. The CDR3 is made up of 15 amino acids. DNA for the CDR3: TGTGCCAGCAGCTTGGACTCGGCAGGGAGGTACGAGCAGTACTTC. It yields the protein CASSLDSAGRYEQYF.

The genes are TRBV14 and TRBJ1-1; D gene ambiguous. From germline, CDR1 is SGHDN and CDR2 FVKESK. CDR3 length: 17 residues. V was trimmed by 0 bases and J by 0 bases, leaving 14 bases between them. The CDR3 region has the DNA TGTGCCAGCAGCCAAGATGGTGGCGGCAACATGAACACTGAAGCTTTCTTT. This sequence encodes CASSQDGGGNMNTEAFF.

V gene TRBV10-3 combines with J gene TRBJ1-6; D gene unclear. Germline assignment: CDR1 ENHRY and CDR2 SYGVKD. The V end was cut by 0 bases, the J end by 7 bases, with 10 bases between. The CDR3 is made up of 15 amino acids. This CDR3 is CAISESIQTNSPLHF. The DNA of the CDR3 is TGTGCCATCAGTGAGTCGATCCAGACAAATTCACCCCTCCACTTT.